This T cell receptor beta chain was captured by sequencing in a study of cytotoxic CD8 clonotypes in ibrutinib-treated CLL. In the study overall: Collecting the response samples happened after a median 12 months of treatment, with a range of 6 to 36.

The data were produced by immunoSEQ multiplex PCR, yet TCRdb's version contains in-frame clones alone and is incomplete. The sample records around 300,000 clones, roughly 85% being singletons. In its sample, this clone was seen a few times. Its antigen is undetermined. Study-wide points: Sustained-remission and progressing patients had different sampling times. In comparison with age-matched healthy donors, baseline clonality was higher and tracked circulating CD8+ T-cell counts.

The clonotype originates from a human donor with chronic lymphocytic leukemia. Specimen: PBMCs, collected before ibrutinib treatment.

The CDR3 is CASSSIGGQGGYGYTF. CDR3 nucleotides: TGTGCCAGCAGCTCGATAGGGGGACAGGGTGGCTATGGCTACACCTTC. The chain carries TRBV11-2 and TRBJ1-2; TRBD1 matches at 9 bases. V shed 4 bases and J 4 bases; nucleotides not matched to a gene: 10. Germline CDR1 reads SGHAT; CDR2 reads FQNNGV. The CDR3 consists of 16 residues.